The 12 T cell receptor beta chains reported below all come from one sample, sequenced in a study of CD8 T cells in ankylosing spondylitis. Overall study results and limits: A motif of seven or eight highly homologous TCR beta variants was seen as apparently characteristic of ankylosing spondylitis blood.

These receptors have no known antigen. MiXCR, run by TCRdb on the 5' RACE reads, gives a single entry per CDR3 protein. This table holds about 540,000 distinct CDR3 sequences, roughly an eighth found once. Sequenced material: blood, either unsorted or a sorted T cell fraction (not recorded which). The receptors stem from a male donor with ankylosing spondylitis.

The rearrangement uses TRBV24-1 and TRBJ2-5; D is possibly TRBD1 (7 bases). Germline CDR1 KGHDR, CDR2 SFDVKD. The CDR3 extends over 16 amino acids. The V end lost 1 base, the J end lost 2 bases, and 13 bases lay between the germline ends. For the CDR3, the DNA is TGTGCCACCAGTGATTTAGGCGGGGACAGACAAGAGACCCAGTACTTC. This encodes CATSDLGGDRQETQYF.

V gene TRBV7-8 combines with J gene TRBJ2-5; possibly TRBD1 for D (5 bases). Germline V CDR1 and CDR2: SGHVS, FQNEAQ. Trimming stripped 0 bases from V and 4 bases from J, with 18 bases between. The length of the CDR3 is 17 residues. CDR3 protein: CASSLALRGGLGETQYF. The CDR3 nucleotides are TGTGCCAGCAGCTTAGCGCTTAGGGGCGGCTTGGGAGAGACCCAGTACTTC.

The chain employs TRBV7-2 and TRBJ2-2; tentatively, D is TRBD1 (8 bases). V lost 5 bases, J lost 5 bases, and 21 bases lay in between. CDR3 length: 17 residues. Germline V gives CDR1 SGHTA, CDR2 FQGNSA. The CDR3 DNA follows: TGTGCCAGCAGCCTATGGACAGGGACTAAGAGGACCGGGGAGCTGTTTTTT. Translating gives CASSLWTGTKRTGELFF.

This clonotype was detected ten times or more. Relative to the germline gene, one junction end is altered; a read error may explain this. The chain couples TRBV5-1 to TRBJ2-3; 7 bases fit TRBD2. The CDR3 has 14 amino acids. CDR1 is SGHRS and CDR2 is YFSETQ in the germline V gene. The CDR3 coding sequence is TGTGCCAGCAGCTTGGGGGGGGGCACAGATACGCAGTATTTT. This encodes CASSLGGGTDTQYF.

This clonotype was picked up a small number of times. The chain couples TRBV27 to TRBJ2-7; 8 nucleotides line up with TRBD2. The CDR3 spans 13 residues. J lost 7 bases, V lost 4 bases, and 6 bases had no gene match. The germline gives CDR1 MNHEY, CDR2 SMNVEV (reference sequence). CDR3: CASSSGLGGEQYV. DNA for the CDR3: TGTGCCAGCAGTTCGGGACTAGGCGGGGAGCAGTACGTC.

This chain joins TRBV18 and TRBJ1-4; D gene uncertain. CDR1 is KGHSH, CDR2 LQKENI, per germline. V was cut by 6 bases and J by 0 bases, with 14 bases left in between. This CDR3 spans 16 amino acids. The CDR3 reads CASSPTSQATNEKLFF. The CDR3 DNA reads TGTGCCAGCTCCCCGACGTCGCAAGCAACTAATGAAAAACTGTTTTTT.

On this clonotype: This could be a read error, since a much larger clone is one nucleotide away. This sequence joins TRBV6-6 and TRBJ2-7; either TRBD1 or TRBD2 may supply D (5 bases each). This CDR3 is built from 13 residues. Trimming cost V 7 bases and J 2 bases, with 12 bases left between them. Looked up from germline, CDR1 is MNHNY and CDR2 is SVGAGI (reference sequence). The CDR3 DNA is TGTGCCAGCACTTCGGGACGGACCTACGAGCAGTACTTC. Its translation: CASTSGRTYEQYF.

In its sample, this clonotype was seen a few times. The rearrangement uses TRBV10-3 and TRBJ1-2, with 7 positions matching TRBD1. The CDR3 contains 12 residues. Germline CDR1 reads ENHRY; CDR2 reads SYGVKD. Trimming removed 6 bases from V and 6 bases from J; junction bases left unmatched: 4. This chain's CDR3 is CAISRQGDGYTF. CDR3 coding DNA: TGTGCCATCAGCCGACAGGGCGATGGCTACACCTTC.

This clonotype was observed a few times. The J gene is TRBJ1-2, the V gene TRBV29-1; 9 bases are a match to TRBD1. The CDR3 is 15 residues long. Germline values: CDR1 SQVTM, CDR2 ANQGSEA. Trimming removed 6 bases from V and 10 bases from J; junction bases left unmatched: 18. CDR3 protein: CSVLSSDRGGMDYTF. The CDR3, as DNA: TGCAGCGTCCTGAGTTCGGACAGGGGTGGTATGGACTACACCTTC.

This CDR3 reads CATSRDTGLAAGELFF. Written as DNA, the CDR3 is TGTGCCACCAGCAGAGATACAGGACTAGCGGCCGGGGAGCTGTTTTTT. The chain joins TRBV15 to TRBJ2-2; 10 bases match TRBD2. The CDR3 has 16 amino acids. V was clipped by 0 bases and J by 6 bases; unmatched bases: 4. Germline V CDR1 and CDR2: LNHNV, YYDKDF (reference sequence).

A few counts support this clonotype. The V and J genes are TRBV12-3 or TRBV12-4 and TRBJ1-6; possible D gene TRBD1, 6 bases. Trimming took off 6 bases at V and 5 bases at J, with 17 bases between the two ends. CDR3 length: 16 amino acids. The DNA for the CDR3 is TGTGCCAGCAGCACAGGGCCCGGCGGGAATAATTCACCCCTCCACTTT. It specifies CASSTGPGGNNSPLHF.

The CDR3 coding sequence is TGTGCCAGCGGACAGGGGAGGGAGCAGTTCTTC. This encodes CASGQGREQFF. This chain links TRBV6-5 with TRBJ2-1; the match to TRBD1 covers 9 bases. The V gene's germline CDR1 is MNHEY and CDR2 SVGAGI. Trimming removed 8 bases from V and 10 bases from J; junction bases left unmatched: 3. The CDR3 has 11 residues.